This entry is about one T cell receptor (beta chain). What it recognizes is unknown. A universal primer binding site was introduced by template switching. The final cDNA contained unique molecular identifiers. TCRdb itself ran the 5' RACE reads through MiXCR, one entry per CDR3 protein. The table shows hundreds of thousands of distinct CDR3 sequences, with roughly an eighth occurring only once. This sample is part of a study of identical twins. This CDR3 is built from 17 residues. Germline CDR1 reads DFQATT; CDR2 reads SNEGSKA (reference sequence). Losses at the gene ends were 4 bases for V and 6 bases for J; bases not matched to a gene: 20. Study-wide results and caveats: The authors noted that invariant MAIT and iNKT cells could partly confound zero-insertion analyses.

These data also formed part of another study, on yellow fever vaccine responses in identical twins. That work adds: It has been reported that, in twins, the vaccine T cell response seemed partly convergent and partly personalized.

The specimen sequenced was CD8+ T cells sorted from blood. V is TRBV20-1 and J is TRBJ1-1; 7 bases align to TRBD1. This clonotype originated in a woman in her late teens or twenties in good health. CDR3 amino acids: CSATPLRQGEPAPEAFF. The CDR3, as DNA: TGCAGTGCTACCCCTTTGCGTCAGGGGGAACCCGCCCCTGAAGCTTTCTTT.